These T cell receptor beta chains were read from a single sample in a study of T cells in Graves' hyperthyroidism and ophthalmopathy. TCRdb fed the multiplex PCR reads into MiXCR, producing one record per CDR3 protein. The table records around 200,000 distinct CDR3 sequences, 15% to 20% of them present only once. The specimen sequenced was blood. Source of these receptors: a woman aged 45 to 65 with Graves' hyperthyroidism. CDR3s include the opening cysteine and the closing phenylalanine or tryptophan. The D gene is left open where the match is weak. Clone size is shown for a subset of rows, as once, few, many or a class of expanded clone.

J: TRBJ2-5; size: many; V: TRBV2; D: -; DNA: TGTGCCAGCAGTGAACTCTGGCTCGTCTACTTC; CDR3: CASSELWLVYF
J: TRBJ1-2; size: many; V: TRBV9; D: TRBD1; DNA: TGTGCCAGCAGCGGTGGACAGGGTCTAGCTAACTATGGCTACACCTTC; CDR3: CASSGGQGLANYGYTF
J: TRBJ2-7; size: many; V: TRBV28; D: TRBD2; DNA: TGTGCCAGCAGTTTAGGGCGGGGGGACCAGATGTACTTC; CDR3: CASSLGRGDQMYF
J: TRBJ2-5; size: few; V: TRBV7-3; D: -; DNA: TGTGCCAGCAGCTTATTCGGGCAGAGAGAGACCCAGTACTTC; CDR3: CASSLFGQRETQYF
J: TRBJ2-3; size: many; V: TRBV7-9; D: TRBD2; DNA: TGTGCCAGCAGCCCACGGACTAGCGGCAGCACAGATACGCAGTATTTT; CDR3: CASSPRTSGSTDTQYF
J: TRBJ1-3; size: many; V: TRBV20-1; D: -; DNA: TGCAGTGCTAGACAGGGCACTGGAAACACCATATATTTT; CDR3: CSARQGTGNTIYF
J: TRBJ2-2; size: many; V: TRBV9; D: -; DNA: TGTGCCAGCAGCCCCCCCGGGGGGCCGACCGGGGAGCTGTTTTTT; CDR3: CASSPPGGPTGELFF
J: TRBJ2-7; size: -; V: TRBV18; D: -; DNA: TGTGCCAGCTCACCCCTGACAGGCTCCTACGAGCAGTACTTC; CDR3: CASSPLTGSYEQYF
J: TRBJ2-7; size: many; V: TRBV7-3; D: -; DNA: TGTGCCAGCAGCTTAGGCGCCACCTACGAGCAGTACTTC; CDR3: CASSLGATYEQYF
J: TRBJ1-5; size: -; V: TRBV5-5; D: TRBD1; DNA: TGTGCCAGCAGACCCGACCCGACAGGGGGCAGGAATCAGCCCCAGCATTTT; CDR3: CASRPDPTGGRNQPQHF
J: TRBJ1-1; size: many; V: TRBV27; D: TRBD1; DNA: TGTGCCAGCAGCCGGACAGGTGAAAGGACTGAAGCTTTCTTT; CDR3: CASSRTGERTEAFF
J: TRBJ1-1; size: many; V: TRBV19; D: TRBD1; DNA: TGTGCCAGTAGTCAGGGGGTAGGGACTGAAGCTTTCTTT; CDR3: CASSQGVGTEAFF
J: TRBJ1-5; size: many; V: TRBV27; D: TRBD1; DNA: TGTGCCAGCAGTCTATTAGGACAGGGAGGCAATCAGCCCCAGCATTTT; CDR3: CASSLLGQGGNQPQHF
J: TRBJ2-7; size: many; V: TRBV7-8; D: TRBD1; DNA: TGTGCCAGCAGCGTCGGGACAGGGGAGCAGTACTTC; CDR3: CASSVGTGEQYF
J: TRBJ2-7; size: many; V: TRBV5-5; D: -; DNA: TGTGCCAGCAGCTTGTGGGAAAAGTTCTCCTACGAGCAGTACTTC; CDR3: CASSLWEKFSYEQYF
J: TRBJ2-1; size: -; V: TRBV18; D: TRBD2; DNA: TGTGCCAGCTCACCAGCTAGCGGGAGGGGAGATGAGCAGTTCTTC; CDR3: CASSPASGRGDEQFF
J: TRBJ2-5; size: -; V: TRBV7-9; D: -; DNA: TGTGCCAGCAGCTTTTGGGGTTCCCAAGAGACCCAGTACTTC; CDR3: CASSFWGSQETQYF
J: TRBJ1-1; size: few; V: TRBV6-2/TRBV6-3; D: -; DNA: TGTGCCAGCAGCCTGGTTCGGACGGTCACTGAAGCTTTCTTT; CDR3: CASSLVRTVTEAFF
J: TRBJ2-7; size: -; V: TRBV5-1; D: -; DNA: TGCGCCAGCAGCCAGCCCTCGGGGTCCTACGAGCAGTACTTC; CDR3: CASSQPSGSYEQYF
J: TRBJ2-3; size: many; V: TRBV29-1; D: -; DNA: TGCAGCGTTGGTGGTCTCCAGGGGACAACGCAGTATTTT; CDR3: CSVGGLQGTTQYF
J: TRBJ1-1; size: many; V: TRBV19; D: -; DNA: TGTGCCAGTAGTGTCTCGGGTCTGGGCCGGAACACTGAAGCTTTCTTT; CDR3: CASSVSGLGRNTEAFF
J: TRBJ1-5; size: many; V: TRBV19; D: -; DNA: TGTGCCAGTAGTATAGGCAAGCGGACATCAAGCAATCAGCCCCAGCATTTT; CDR3: CASSIGKRTSSNQPQHF
J: TRBJ2-7; size: -; V: TRBV5-6; D: -; DNA: TGTGCCAGCAGCTCCCCCGAGAGGTACGAGCAGTACTTC; CDR3: CASSSPERYEQYF
J: TRBJ1-4; size: many; V: TRBV15; D: TRBD1; DNA: TGTGCCACCAGCAGAGGACAGGGTGGGGAAAAACTGTTTTTT; CDR3: CATSRGQGGEKLFF
J: TRBJ2-7; size: many; V: TRBV5-1; D: -; DNA: TGCGCCAGCAGCTTGGGCCGGGGTGAGCAGTACTTC; CDR3: CASSLGRGEQYF
J: TRBJ1-1; size: many; V: TRBV6-1; D: -; DNA: TGTGCCAGCAGTGGCGGACAGACTCCCGGGTACACTGAAGCTTTCTTT; CDR3: CASSGGQTPGYTEAFF
J: TRBJ1-2; size: many; V: TRBV6-5; D: -; DNA: TGTGCCAGCAGTTACTCTGCGGGGGATGGCTACACCTTC; CDR3: CASSYSAGDGYTF
J: TRBJ2-1; size: many; V: TRBV7-9; D: -; DNA: TGTGCCAGCAGCTCCATCTCTCGTATTGAGCAGTTCTTC; CDR3: CASSSISRIEQFF
J: TRBJ1-2; size: many; V: TRBV6-2/TRBV6-3; D: -; DNA: TGTGCCAGCAGGACAATAGGGAATTCCTATGGCTACACCTTC; CDR3: CASRTIGNSYGYTF
J: TRBJ2-2; size: many; V: TRBV4-2; D: TRBD2; DNA: TGTGCCAGCAGCCAAGATCGGCTAGTAGCGGGGAACACCGGGGAGCTGTTTTTT; CDR3: CASSQDRLVAGNTGELFF
J: TRBJ2-1; size: many; V: TRBV19; D: -; DNA: TGTGCCAGTAGTATCGGTGGGTCCCCCTACAATGAGCAGTTCTTC; CDR3: CASSIGGSPYNEQFF
J: TRBJ2-3; size: -; V: TRBV19; D: TRBD2; DNA: TGTGCCAGTAGCCGTAGCGGGGGGGTGCCAGATACGCAGTATTTT; CDR3: CASSRSGGVPDTQYF
J: TRBJ2-2; size: many; V: TRBV28; D: -; DNA: TGTGCCAGCAGTTTTCTGGGTAGGAACACCGGGGAGCTGTTTTTT; CDR3: CASSFLGRNTGELFF
J: TRBJ1-6; size: many; V: TRBV12-3/TRBV12-4; D: -; DNA: TGTGCCAGCAGTCCGGACATGTCACCCCTCCACTTT; CDR3: CASSPDMSPLHF
J: TRBJ2-2; size: many; V: TRBV28; D: -; DNA: TGTGCCAGCAGTTCAGGGCAGCCAGGCACCGGGGAGCTGTTTTTT; CDR3: CASSSGQPGTGELFF
J: TRBJ1-2; size: many; V: TRBV28; D: -; DNA: TGTGCCGGCAGACCTGACAGAGCGGGGGGCTACACCTTC; CDR3: CAGRPDRAGGYTF
J: TRBJ1-6; size: many; V: TRBV2; D: -; DNA: TGTGCCAGCTGGGCGGGCTCCTATAATTCACCCCTCCACTTT; CDR3: CASWAGSYNSPLHF
J: TRBJ1-2; size: -; V: TRBV5-6; D: -; DNA: TGTGCCAGCAGCTTGGGGGGGTATCGAATGGGCTACACCTTC; CDR3: CASSLGGYRMGYTF
J: TRBJ1-1; size: many; V: TRBV29-1; D: TRBD1; DNA: TGCAGCGTCCGGGACAGGGACACTGAAGCTTTCTTT; CDR3: CSVRDRDTEAFF
J: TRBJ2-5; size: many; V: TRBV12-3/TRBV12-4; D: -; DNA: TGTGCCAGCACCCCAAGGCGGCTCATTGGGACCCAGTACTTC; CDR3: CASTPRRLIGTQYF